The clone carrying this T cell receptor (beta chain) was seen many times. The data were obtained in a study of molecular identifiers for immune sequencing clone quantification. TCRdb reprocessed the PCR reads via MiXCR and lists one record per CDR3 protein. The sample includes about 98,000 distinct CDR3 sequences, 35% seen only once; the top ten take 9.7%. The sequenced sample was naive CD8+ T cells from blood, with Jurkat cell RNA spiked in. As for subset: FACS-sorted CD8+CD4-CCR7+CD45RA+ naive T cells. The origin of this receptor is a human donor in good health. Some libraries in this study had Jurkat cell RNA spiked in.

The CDR3 nucleotides read TGCAGTGCTAGAGGGCAGTACTTC. Its translation is CSARGQYF. This rearrangement joins TRBV20-1 to TRBJ2-7, with no clear D. Germline loops: CDR1 DFQATT, CDR2 SNEGSKA (reference sequence). This CDR3 has 8 residues. The ends were cut back, 1 base at V and 9 bases at J, with 1 base in the middle.